This T cell receptor (beta chain) was retrieved from a study of blood T cell repertoires in COVID-19. Profiling relied on immunoSEQ multiplex PCR, and the TCRdb table lists in-frame clones only, not all of them. The sample lists around 200,000 clones; under 90% were seen once. This CDR3 comprises 15 residues. Germline V lookup: CDR1 SEHNR, CDR2 FQNEAQ (reference sequence). About this clone: A junction end diverges from the germline sequence, so it may reflect a read error. Distinct nucleotide sequences in the sample also encode this CDR3.

J is TRBJ2-3 and V is TRBV7-9; tentative D call: TRBD2 (5 bases). The sequenced material came from peripheral blood. The sequence was obtained from a man aged 80 or over with acute or convalescent COVID-19. The CDR3 DNA sequence: TGTGCCAGCAGCCCCGGGTGGGAGAGCACGGATACGCAGTATTTT. Protein sequence: CASSPGWESTDTQYF.